These T cell receptor beta chains were read from a single sample in a study of OX40 agonist ivuxolimab in advanced cancers. TCRdb's copy holds only in-frame clones and misses some; the assay was immunoSEQ multiplex PCR. The sample lists 57,000 or so clones; nearly 95% were seen once. Sample: CD4+ or CD8+ T cells sorted from blood, taken in a trial of the OX40 agonist ivuxolimab. These receptors originate from an adult with an advanced solid tumor such as melanoma, head and neck, liver or kidney cancer. CDR3s include the opening cysteine and the closing phenylalanine or tryptophan. Each record gives: CDR3 DNA, CDR3 protein, D gene, clone size, J gene, V gene. A D gene is named only where the DNA matches it firmly. A row's size may be missing; if present it is once, few, many or a size class.

DNA: TGTGCCAGCCGGGAACACTACAATGAGCAGTTCTTC; CDR3: CASREHYNEQFF; D: -; size: -; J: TRBJ2-1; V: TRBV11-2
DNA: TGTGCCAGCAGCTTAGAGTCGCCTAGCTCCTACGAGCAGTACTTC; CDR3: CASSLESPSSYEQYF; D: -; size: -; J: TRBJ2-7; V: TRBV7-6
DNA: TGCGCCAGCAGCCAATTGACAGGAAAGAATGAAAAACTGTTTTTT; CDR3: CASSQLTGKNEKLFF; D: -; size: -; J: TRBJ1-4; V: TRBV4-3
DNA: TGTGCCACCGCGGGGGGCCGTTACAATGAGCAGTTCTTC; CDR3: CATAGGRYNEQFF; D: TRBD2; size: -; J: TRBJ2-1; V: TRBV27
DNA: TGCGCCAGCAGCTTGGGACAAAACGCTGAAGCTTTCTTT; CDR3: CASSLGQNAEAFF; D: -; size: -; J: TRBJ1-1; V: TRBV5-1
DNA: TGTGCCAGCAGTTATTACGGGGCCAATCAGCCCCAGCATTTT; CDR3: CASSYYGANQPQHF; D: -; size: -; J: TRBJ1-5; V: TRBV6-6
DNA: TGTGCCAGCAGTTTGGAACCCCGGCAGTATCACTCCTACGAGCAGTACTTC; CDR3: CASSLEPRQYHSYEQYF; D: -; size: -; J: TRBJ2-7; V: TRBV28
DNA: TGTGCCATCAGTGGACAGGGAGACTATGGCTACACCTTC; CDR3: CAISGQGDYGYTF; D: TRBD1; size: -; J: TRBJ1-2; V: TRBV10-3
DNA: TGTGCCAGCAGCTTGCAGGATGACGAGCAGTACTTC; CDR3: CASSLQDDEQYF; D: -; size: few; J: TRBJ2-7; V: TRBV5-8
DNA: TGTGCCAGCAGTGACGGGGGGGCCGGGGAGCTGTTTTTT; CDR3: CASSDGGAGELFF; D: TRBD2; size: -; J: TRBJ2-2; V: TRBV6-4
DNA: TGCAGCGCCACCGGACAGGGGGCAAACGGGGAGCTGTTTTTT; CDR3: CSATGQGANGELFF; D: TRBD1; size: -; J: TRBJ2-2; V: TRBV29-1
DNA: TGTGCCAGCACCCCTCAGCCGGGACTCCCTAAAGAGACCCAGTACTTC; CDR3: CASTPQPGLPKETQYF; D: -; size: -; J: TRBJ2-5; V: TRBV6-6
DNA: TGTGCCAGTAGTAGCGAAACGAACAGGGTCGCTCAAGAGACCCAGTACTTC; CDR3: CASSSETNRVAQETQYF; D: -; size: -; J: TRBJ2-5; V: TRBV19
DNA: TGTGCCAGCAGTTCGACGACCTCGACGGGGGAGCAGTACTTC; CDR3: CASSSTTSTGEQYF; D: -; size: -; J: TRBJ2-7; V: TRBV6-5
DNA: TGTGCTAGCCCTCTGGGCAGGGGCACCGGGGAGCTGTTTTTT; CDR3: CASPLGRGTGELFF; D: -; size: -; J: TRBJ2-2; V: TRBV19
DNA: TGTGCCAGCAGCTCGCCTAGGGGTCGTGAAAAACTGTTTTTT; CDR3: CASSSPRGREKLFF; D: -; size: -; J: TRBJ1-4; V: TRBV5-5
DNA: TGTGCCAGCAGTCACGGACTGCCGAGCTCCTACGAGCAGTACTTC; CDR3: CASSHGLPSSYEQYF; D: -; size: -; J: TRBJ2-7; V: TRBV28
DNA: TGTGCTAGCAGCTTAGGACAGGGAGGATTCACAGATACGCAGTATTTT; CDR3: CASSLGQGGFTDTQYF; D: TRBD1; size: -; J: TRBJ2-3; V: TRBV7-7
DNA: TGTGCCAGCAGCTCTGGGGGCCGGGACAGGCGAATAACCTACGAGCAGTACTTC; CDR3: CASSSGGRDRRITYEQYF; D: TRBD1; size: -; J: TRBJ2-7; V: TRBV14
DNA: TGTGCCAGCAGTTACTCCTATCCTAGCTCCTACGAGCAGTACTTC; CDR3: CASSYSYPSSYEQYF; D: -; size: -; J: TRBJ2-7; V: TRBV6-5
DNA: TGTGCCAGCGGCTACCCGGGGACCTACGAGCAGTACTTC; CDR3: CASGYPGTYEQYF; D: -; size: -; J: TRBJ2-7; V: TRBV27
DNA: TGTGCCAGCAGCTTGCGGGCTGCCGGGGAGCTGTTTTTT; CDR3: CASSLRAAGELFF; D: -; size: -; J: TRBJ2-2; V: TRBV11-2
DNA: TGTGCCTGGAGCGTGTCAGGCGGCCTTTGGGAGACCCAGTACTTC; CDR3: CAWSVSGGLWETQYF; D: -; size: -; J: TRBJ2-5; V: TRBV30
DNA: TGTGCCAGCAGGGACAGCTATGGCTACACCTTC; CDR3: CASRDSYGYTF; D: -; size: -; J: TRBJ1-2; V: TRBV9
DNA: TGTGCCAGCAGCTCTTCTACGAACCCCTACAATGAGCAGTTCTTC; CDR3: CASSSSTNPYNEQFF; D: -; size: -; J: TRBJ2-1; V: TRBV11-2
DNA: TGTGCCAGCAGCTTTGGGACAGCTAACTATGGCTACACCTTC; CDR3: CASSFGTANYGYTF; D: TRBD1; size: -; J: TRBJ1-2; V: TRBV5-6
DNA: TGTGCCAGCAGTTACTCGGCAGGGGAGGCACGGGAGCAGTACTTC; CDR3: CASSYSAGEAREQYF; D: -; size: once; J: TRBJ2-7; V: TRBV6-5
DNA: TGTGCCAGCAGCCAAGGATCTCGGGGCACCTACGAGCAGTACTTC; CDR3: CASSQGSRGTYEQYF; D: -; size: -; J: TRBJ2-7; V: TRBV14
DNA: TGCAGCGTTGAAGGGCCGACTACCTACGAGCAGTACTTC; CDR3: CSVEGPTTYEQYF; D: -; size: -; J: TRBJ2-7; V: TRBV29-1
DNA: TGTGCCAGCAGCACCGACAGGGGGCCTAGCACCGGGGAGCTGTTTTTT; CDR3: CASSTDRGPSTGELFF; D: TRBD1; size: medium-sized; J: TRBJ2-2; V: TRBV5-5
DNA: TGCGCCAGTTTAGCGGGCGCGAACACCGGGGAGCTGTTTTTT; CDR3: CASLAGANTGELFF; D: TRBD2; size: -; J: TRBJ2-2; V: TRBV10-2
DNA: TGTGCCAGCAGTCCCGTGGGACTAGCGGCCTCATACGAGCAGTACTTC; CDR3: CASSPVGLAASYEQYF; D: TRBD2; size: -; J: TRBJ2-7; V: TRBV28
DNA: TGTGCCAGCAGTCCGGGACTACCGTGGTACGAGCAGTACTTC; CDR3: CASSPGLPWYEQYF; D: TRBD2; size: -; J: TRBJ2-7; V: TRBV6-5
DNA: TGTGCCAGCAGCGCGGGGGAACTATCCTACAATGAGCAGTTCTTC; CDR3: CASSAGELSYNEQFF; D: TRBD2; size: once; J: TRBJ2-1; V: TRBV7-3
DNA: TGTGCCAGCAGCTTAGTTTGGGGTACTGAAGCTTTCTTT; CDR3: CASSLVWGTEAFF; D: -; size: -; J: TRBJ1-1; V: TRBV11-2
DNA: TGTGCCAGCAGGCTCCCAGGGGATGAGCAGTTCTTC; CDR3: CASRLPGDEQFF; D: -; size: -; J: TRBJ2-1; V: TRBV6-5
DNA: TGTGCCAGCAGCTTGAAGACAGAGCAGTTCTTC; CDR3: CASSLKTEQFF; D: -; size: once; J: TRBJ2-1; V: TRBV5-5
DNA: TGCGCCAGCAGTACGGGACAGCTTTCCTACGAGCAGTACTTC; CDR3: CASSTGQLSYEQYF; D: TRBD1; size: -; J: TRBJ2-7; V: TRBV10-2
DNA: TGTGCTAGTGCATACGGGCCCTCCTACGAGCAGTACTTC; CDR3: CASAYGPSYEQYF; D: -; size: -; J: TRBJ2-7; V: TRBV12-5
DNA: TGTGCCAGCAGCCAAACAGGGACTGGAAACACCATATATTTT; CDR3: CASSQTGTGNTIYF; D: -; size: once; J: TRBJ1-3; V: TRBV11-2
DNA: TGTGCCAGTAGTATCGGACAGGGTACCTTCTACCGGGAGCTGTTTTTT; CDR3: CASSIGQGTFYRELFF; D: TRBD1; size: -; J: TRBJ2-2; V: TRBV19
DNA: TGTGCCAGCAGTTTATTGTTTAGTACCGGGACTAGCCGCGGGGAGCAGTACTTC; CDR3: CASSLLFSTGTSRGEQYF; D: TRBD2; size: once; J: TRBJ2-7; V: TRBV27
DNA: TGTGCCAGCAGCCGGGGAGGAACAGGGAATCCTCACGAGCAGTACTTC; CDR3: CASSRGGTGNPHEQYF; D: -; size: once; J: TRBJ2-7; V: TRBV4-2
DNA: TGTGCCAGCAGCCCTCAGCGGGAGGGCAGCGGGGAGCTGTTTTTT; CDR3: CASSPQREGSGELFF; D: TRBD2; size: -; J: TRBJ2-2; V: TRBV13
DNA: TGCAGCGTTGTAGGAGGAGGAAGTAAGCTGGGGGGGGCAACTGAAGCTTTCTTT; CDR3: CSVVGGGSKLGGATEAFF; D: -; size: -; J: TRBJ1-1; V: TRBV29-1
DNA: TGTGCCAGCAGCACCTCTAGCGGGAGCTCTCCCAATGAGCAGTTCTTC; CDR3: CASSTSSGSSPNEQFF; D: TRBD2; size: -; J: TRBJ2-1; V: TRBV7-9
DNA: TGTGCCAGCAGTTACTTGCCAGAGAGTAACACTGAAGCTTTCTTT; CDR3: CASSYLPESNTEAFF; D: -; size: -; J: TRBJ1-1; V: TRBV6-5
DNA: TGTGCCAGCAGTTCGGTACTAGCGGAACACCCCTACGAGCAGTACTTC; CDR3: CASSSVLAEHPYEQYF; D: TRBD2; size: -; J: TRBJ2-7; V: TRBV28